This T cell receptor (beta chain) emerged from a study of blood T cell repertoires in COVID-19. Looking at the study overall: Acute and convalescent COVID-19 samples came from the United States, Italy and Spain.

Original analysis: Estimation of nucleated cell counts relied on the amplification of reference gene primers. TCRdb's table, derived via immunoSEQ multiplex PCR, lists solely in-frame clones and lacks some. V and J calls and clone size come straight from that table; D and trimming were deduced from the DNA. The sample contains a few hundred thousand clones, roughly 90% of which appear only once. This clone was recorded once. The study recruited people aged 18 to 89 years across approximately 25 US areas. Cohort allocation depended upon clinical history that participants reported. The CDR3 loop spans 15 amino acids. Trimming pared 0 bases from V and 7 bases from J, leaving 15 bases between. Germline V gives CDR1 LGHDT, CDR2 YNNKEL (reference sequence).

This TCR was sampled from a woman between 18 and 29 years old with acute COVID-19. The sequencing sample was made of PBMCs or T cells enriched from blood (not recorded which). The chain recombines TRBV3-1 (or the pseudogene TRBV3-2) with TRBJ1-2; D may be TRBD1 (5 bases). DNA of the CDR3: TGTGCCAGCAGCCAAGAGGAAACAGGAGTCACTGGCTACACCTTC. Its protein product is CASSQEETGVTGYTF.